Presented here are 10 T cell receptor beta chains from one specimen sequenced in a study of blood T cell repertoires in COVID-19. Repertoires were generated with immunoSEQ multiplex PCR, while TCRdb's copy carries only in-frame clones and drops some. The sample contains a few hundred thousand clones, about nine tenths of which appear only once. Input material: PBMCs or T cells enriched from blood (not recorded which). The receptors come from an older woman who had recovered from COVID-19.

The chain recombines TRBV6-5 with TRBJ2-2; D might be TRBD1 (5 bases). Trimming removed 6 bases at V and 0 bases at J, with 8 bases between. Per the germline V gene, CDR1 is MNHEY and CDR2 is SVGAGI. The CDR3 length is 14 residues. CDR3 nucleotide sequence: TGTGCCAGCAGAGGACAAACGAACACCGGGGAGCTGTTTTTT. Translated: CASRGQTNTGELFF.

The chain recombines TRBV12-3 or TRBV12-4 with TRBJ1-1, with unresolved D. The CDR3 is made up of 12 amino acids. V lost 2 bases, J lost 3 bases, and 4 bases lay in between. Here the CDR3 reads CASSLPHTEAFF. Here the CDR3 DNA reads TGTGCCAGCAGTTTACCTCACACTGAAGCTTTCTTT.

This chain joins TRBV12-3 or TRBV12-4 and TRBJ1-4; 8 nucleotides align to TRBD1. The V gene end was trimmed by 5 bases and the J gene end by 12 bases; junction bases not matched to a gene: 5. This CDR3 has 12 residues. In DNA form, the CDR3 reads TGTGCCAGCAGTACGACAGGGGTCGAACTGTTTTTT. Protein: CASSTTGVELFF.

The gene calls are TRBV19 and TRBJ2-1, with 7 bases identical to TRBD2. The ends lost 6 bases at V and 3 bases at J; junction bases unmatched: 8. The CDR3 has 15 amino acids. Germline lookup yields CDR1 LNHDA and CDR2 SQIVND (reference sequence). DNA for the CDR3: TGTGCCAGTAGCCACTTTGCGGGGGACTACAATGAGCAGTTCTTC. Translation: CASSHFAGDYNEQFF.

The V gene is TRBV11-3, the J gene TRBJ1-5; weak D call: TRBD1 (6 bases). The CDR3 is 14 amino acids. V shed 3 bases and J shed 3 bases, with 9 bases lying between them. The V gene's germline CDR1 is SGHNT and CDR2 YENEEA. CDR3 residues: CASSLSGANQPQHF. As DNA, the CDR3 is TGTGCCAGCAGCTTGTCAGGGGCCAATCAGCCCCAGCATTTT.

CDR3 nucleotides: TGTGCCAGCAGCTCTGGACAGGGTGAAGGCTACACCTTC. This gives the protein CASSSGQGEGYTF. V gene TRBV5-4 combines with J gene TRBJ1-2, with 8 bases matching TRBD1. V lost 3 bases and J lost 8; bases outside the gene matches: 6. Germline V gene sequence: CDR1 SGHNT, CDR2 YYREEE (reference sequence). This CDR3 has 13 amino acids.

For the CDR3, the DNA is TGTGCCAGCAGCCAAGCCCGGGGGGTTGTCGGGGAGACCCAGTACTTC. This translates into CASSQARGVVGETQYF. The genes are TRBV3-1 (or the pseudogene TRBV3-2) and TRBJ2-5; 7 bases are shared with TRBD2. The V segment lost 1 base and the J segment 5 bases; nucleotides outside the gene matches: 10. CDR3 length: 16 residues. The germline CDR1 and CDR2 sequences are LGHDT and YNNKEL (reference sequence).

This chain joins TRBV18 and TRBJ2-1, with D possibly matching TRBD1 (6 bases). The CDR3 loop spans 13 amino acids. Trimming removed 5 bases from V and 4 bases from J, with 9 bases in between. Germline CDR1 is KGHSH and CDR2 is LQKENI. The DNA of the CDR3 is TGTGCCAGCTCAGACAGGAAATACAATGAGCAGTTCTTC. It translates to CASSDRKYNEQFF.

The chain is built from TRBV27 and TRBJ2-7; D is perhaps TRBD2 (6 bases). The length of the CDR3 is 12 residues. Germline CDR1 MNHEY, CDR2 SMNVEV (reference sequence). The ends were cut back, 9 bases at V and 6 bases at J, with 15 bases in the middle. CDR3 in DNA: TGTGCCAGTACCTCCGGCGGGGCCGAGCAGTACTTC. Its protein product is CASTSGGAEQYF.

The chain employs TRBV3-1 (or the pseudogene TRBV3-2) and TRBJ2-1; 9 nucleotides line up with TRBD1. The CDR3 extends over 15 amino acids. V dropped 6 bases and J dropped 5; count of bases not matched to a gene: 8. Germline V lookup: CDR1 LGHDT, CDR2 YNNKEL (reference sequence). DNA for the CDR3: TGTGCCAGCAGTTTGGGACAGGGCTTCAACAATGAGCAGTTCTTC. It is translated as CASSLGQGFNNEQFF.